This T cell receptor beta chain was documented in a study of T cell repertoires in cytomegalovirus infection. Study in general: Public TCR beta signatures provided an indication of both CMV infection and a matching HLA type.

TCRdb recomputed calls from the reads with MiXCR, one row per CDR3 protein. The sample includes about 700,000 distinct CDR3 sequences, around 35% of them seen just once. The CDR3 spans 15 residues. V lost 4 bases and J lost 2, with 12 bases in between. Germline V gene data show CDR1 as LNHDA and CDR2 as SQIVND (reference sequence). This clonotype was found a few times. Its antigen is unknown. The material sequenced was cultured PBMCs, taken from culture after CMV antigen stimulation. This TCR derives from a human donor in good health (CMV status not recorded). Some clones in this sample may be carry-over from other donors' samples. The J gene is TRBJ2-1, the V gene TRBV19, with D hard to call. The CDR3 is CASSTGMLPYNEQFF. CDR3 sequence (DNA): TGTGCCAGTAGTACCGGAATGCTGCCCTACAATGAGCAGTTCTTC. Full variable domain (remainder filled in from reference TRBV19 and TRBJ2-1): DGGITQSPKYLFRKEGQNVTLSCEQNLNHDAMYWYRQDPGQGLRLIYYSQIVNDFQKGDIAEGYSVSREKKESFPLTVTSAQKNPTAFYLCASSTGMLPYNEQFFGPGTRLTVL.